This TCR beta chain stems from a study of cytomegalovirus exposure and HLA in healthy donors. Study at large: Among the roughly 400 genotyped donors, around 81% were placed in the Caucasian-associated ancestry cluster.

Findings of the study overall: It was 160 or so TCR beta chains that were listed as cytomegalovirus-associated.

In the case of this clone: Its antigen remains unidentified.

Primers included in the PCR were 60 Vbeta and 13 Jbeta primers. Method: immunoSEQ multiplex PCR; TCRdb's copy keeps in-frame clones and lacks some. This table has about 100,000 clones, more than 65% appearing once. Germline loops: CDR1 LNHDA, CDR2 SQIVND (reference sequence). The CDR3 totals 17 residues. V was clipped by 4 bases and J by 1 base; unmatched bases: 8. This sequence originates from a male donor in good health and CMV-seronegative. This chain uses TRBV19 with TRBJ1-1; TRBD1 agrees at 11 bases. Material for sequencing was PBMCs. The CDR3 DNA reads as TGTGCCAGTAGTAGGCCCCGGACAGGGGGCGAGAACACTGAAGCTTTCTTT. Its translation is CASSRPRTGGENTEAFF.